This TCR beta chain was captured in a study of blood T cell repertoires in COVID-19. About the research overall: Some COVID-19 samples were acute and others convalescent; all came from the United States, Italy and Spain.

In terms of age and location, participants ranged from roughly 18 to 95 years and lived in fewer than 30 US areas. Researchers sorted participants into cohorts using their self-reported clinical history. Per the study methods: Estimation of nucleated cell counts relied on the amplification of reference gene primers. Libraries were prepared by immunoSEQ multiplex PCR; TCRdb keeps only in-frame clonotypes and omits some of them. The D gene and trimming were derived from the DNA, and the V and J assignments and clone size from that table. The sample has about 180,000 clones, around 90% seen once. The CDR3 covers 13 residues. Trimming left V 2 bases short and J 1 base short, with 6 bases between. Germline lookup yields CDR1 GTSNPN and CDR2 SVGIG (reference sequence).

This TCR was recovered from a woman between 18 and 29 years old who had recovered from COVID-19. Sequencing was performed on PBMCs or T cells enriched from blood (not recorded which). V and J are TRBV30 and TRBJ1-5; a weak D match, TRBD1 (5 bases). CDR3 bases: TGTGCCTGGAGTACAGGAAGCAATCAGCCCCAGCATTTT. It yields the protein CAWSTGSNQPQHF.